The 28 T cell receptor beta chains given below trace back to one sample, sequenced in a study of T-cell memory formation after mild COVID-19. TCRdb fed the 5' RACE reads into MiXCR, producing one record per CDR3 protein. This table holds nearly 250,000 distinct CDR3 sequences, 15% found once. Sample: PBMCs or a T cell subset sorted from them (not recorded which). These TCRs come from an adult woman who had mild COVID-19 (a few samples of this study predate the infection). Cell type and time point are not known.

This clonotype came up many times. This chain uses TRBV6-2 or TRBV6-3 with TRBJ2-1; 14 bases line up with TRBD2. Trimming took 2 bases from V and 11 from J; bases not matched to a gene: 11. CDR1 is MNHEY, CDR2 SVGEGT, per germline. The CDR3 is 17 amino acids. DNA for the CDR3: TGTGCCAGCAGTTACCGCACCGGGACTAGCGGGGGTTTGAAGCAGTTCTTC. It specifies CASSYRTGTSGGLKQFF.

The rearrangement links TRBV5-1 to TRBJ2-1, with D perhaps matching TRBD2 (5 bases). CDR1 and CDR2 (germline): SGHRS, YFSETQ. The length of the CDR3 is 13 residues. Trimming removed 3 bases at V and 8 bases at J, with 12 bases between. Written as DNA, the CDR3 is TGCGCCAGCAGCTCCACGGGATTCGATGAGCAGTTCTTC. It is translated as CASSSTGFDEQFF.

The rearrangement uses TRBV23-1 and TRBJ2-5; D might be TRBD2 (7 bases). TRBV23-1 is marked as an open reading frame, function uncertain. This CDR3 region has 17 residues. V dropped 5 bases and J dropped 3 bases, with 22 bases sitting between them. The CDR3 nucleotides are TGCGCCAGCAGTATATGCGGGGGCGAGAGAACAAAAGAGACCCAGTACTTC. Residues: CASSICGGERTKETQYF.

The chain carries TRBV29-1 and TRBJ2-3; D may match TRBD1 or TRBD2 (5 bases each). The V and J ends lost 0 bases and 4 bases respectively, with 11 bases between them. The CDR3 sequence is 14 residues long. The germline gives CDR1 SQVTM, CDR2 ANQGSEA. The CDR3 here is CSVEDGAGADTQYF. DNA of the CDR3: TGCAGCGTTGAAGATGGGGCGGGTGCAGATACGCAGTATTTT.

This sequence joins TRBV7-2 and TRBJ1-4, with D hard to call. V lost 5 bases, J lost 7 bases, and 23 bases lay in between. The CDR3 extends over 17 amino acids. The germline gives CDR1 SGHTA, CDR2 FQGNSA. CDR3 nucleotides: TGTGCCAGCAGCCGAATGAACCGGGATCTCGGCGGTGAAAAACTGTTTTTT. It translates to CASSRMNRDLGGEKLFF.

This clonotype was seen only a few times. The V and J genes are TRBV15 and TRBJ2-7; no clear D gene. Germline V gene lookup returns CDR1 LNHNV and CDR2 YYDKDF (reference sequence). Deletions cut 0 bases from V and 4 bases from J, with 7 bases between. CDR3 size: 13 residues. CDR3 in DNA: TGTGCCACCAGCAGAGATCTTAAGTACGAGCAGTACTTC. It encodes CATSRDLKYEQYF.

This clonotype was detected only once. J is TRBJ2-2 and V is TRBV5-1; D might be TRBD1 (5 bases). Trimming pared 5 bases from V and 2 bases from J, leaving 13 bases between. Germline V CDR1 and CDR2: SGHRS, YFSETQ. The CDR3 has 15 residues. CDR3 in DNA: TGCGCCAGCAGATACGACAGCCTTAACACCGGGGAGCTGTTTTTT. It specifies CASRYDSLNTGELFF.

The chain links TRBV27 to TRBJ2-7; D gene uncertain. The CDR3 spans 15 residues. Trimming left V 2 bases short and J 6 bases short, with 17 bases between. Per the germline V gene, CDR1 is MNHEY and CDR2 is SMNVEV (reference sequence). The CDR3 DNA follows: TGTGCCAGCAGTTTAAGGTCGGGTAAGAGCTCCGAGCAGTACTTC. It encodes CASSLRSGKSSEQYF.

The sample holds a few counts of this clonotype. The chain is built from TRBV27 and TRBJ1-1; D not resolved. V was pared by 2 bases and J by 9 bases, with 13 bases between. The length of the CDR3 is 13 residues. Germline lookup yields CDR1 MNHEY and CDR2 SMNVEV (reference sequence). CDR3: CASSLETRGKAFF. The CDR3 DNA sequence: TGTGCCAGCAGTTTAGAGACCCGGGGTAAAGCTTTCTTT.

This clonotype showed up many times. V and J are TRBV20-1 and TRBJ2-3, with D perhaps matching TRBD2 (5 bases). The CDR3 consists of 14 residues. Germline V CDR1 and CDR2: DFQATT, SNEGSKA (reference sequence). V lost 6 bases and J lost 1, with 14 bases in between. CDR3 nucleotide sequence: TGCAGTGCCCTACAAGGCGGGCGCACAGATACGCAGTATTTT. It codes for CSALQGGRTDTQYF.

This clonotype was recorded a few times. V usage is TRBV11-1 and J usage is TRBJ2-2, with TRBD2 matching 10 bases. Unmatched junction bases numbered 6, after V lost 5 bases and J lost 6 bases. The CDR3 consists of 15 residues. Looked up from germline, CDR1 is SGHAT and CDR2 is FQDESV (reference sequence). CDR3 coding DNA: TGTGCCAGCAGCCAAGCGGGAGGGCCGGCCGGGGAGCTGTTTTTT. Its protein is CASSQAGGPAGELFF.

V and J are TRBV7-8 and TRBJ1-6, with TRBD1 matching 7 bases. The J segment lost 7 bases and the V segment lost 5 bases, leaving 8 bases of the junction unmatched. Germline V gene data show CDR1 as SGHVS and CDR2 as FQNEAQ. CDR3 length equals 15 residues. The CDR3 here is CASSPVDRRNSPLHF. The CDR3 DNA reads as TGTGCCAGCAGCCCAGTGGACAGGAGGAATTCACCCCTCCACTTT.

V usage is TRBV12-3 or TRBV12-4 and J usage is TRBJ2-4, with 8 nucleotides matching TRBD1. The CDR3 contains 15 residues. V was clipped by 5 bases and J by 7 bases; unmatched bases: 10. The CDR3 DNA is TGTGCCAGCAGTAAAAGGACAGGGTGGTCGAACATTCAGTACTTC. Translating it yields CASSKRTGWSNIQYF.

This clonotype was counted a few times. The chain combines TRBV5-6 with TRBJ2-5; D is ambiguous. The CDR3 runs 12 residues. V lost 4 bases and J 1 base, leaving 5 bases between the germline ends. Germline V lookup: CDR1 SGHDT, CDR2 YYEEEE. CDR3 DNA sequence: TGTGCCAGCAGCCTCCCCCAAGAGACCCAGTACTTC. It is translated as CASSLPQETQYF.

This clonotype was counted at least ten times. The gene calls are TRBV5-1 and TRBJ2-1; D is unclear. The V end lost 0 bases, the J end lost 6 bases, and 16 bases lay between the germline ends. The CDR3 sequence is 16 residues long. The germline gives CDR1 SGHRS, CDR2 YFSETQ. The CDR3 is CASSLAAPKAPNEQFF. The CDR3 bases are TGCGCCAGCAGCTTGGCGGCCCCTAAAGCCCCCAATGAGCAGTTCTTC.

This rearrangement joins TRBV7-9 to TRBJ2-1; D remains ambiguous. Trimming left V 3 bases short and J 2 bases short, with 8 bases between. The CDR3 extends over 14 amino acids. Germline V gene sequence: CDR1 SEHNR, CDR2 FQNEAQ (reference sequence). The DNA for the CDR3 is TGTGCCAGCAGCTTGTCCAGTACCTACAATGAGCAGTTCTTC. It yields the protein CASSLSSTYNEQFF.

This CDR3 is CASSRAVGYTF. The CDR3 bases are TGTGCCAGCAGCCGAGCAGTGGGCTACACCTTC. V and J are TRBV7-9 and TRBJ1-2; D is ambiguous. Trimming cost V 5 bases and J 8 bases, with 9 bases left between them. The CDR3 loop spans 11 amino acids. CDR1 SEHNR and CDR2 FQNEAQ come from the germline V gene (reference sequence).

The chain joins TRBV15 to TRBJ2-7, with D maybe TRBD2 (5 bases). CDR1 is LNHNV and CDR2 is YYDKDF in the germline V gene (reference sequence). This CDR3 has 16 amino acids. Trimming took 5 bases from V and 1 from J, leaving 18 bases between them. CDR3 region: CATSGLSGKTSYEQYF. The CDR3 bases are TGTGCCACCAGCGGTTTATCCGGGAAAACTTCCTACGAGCAGTACTTC.

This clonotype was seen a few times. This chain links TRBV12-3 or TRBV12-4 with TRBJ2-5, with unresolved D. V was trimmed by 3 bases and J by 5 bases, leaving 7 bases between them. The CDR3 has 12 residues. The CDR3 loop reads CASSFPRETQYF. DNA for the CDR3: TGTGCCAGCAGTTTCCCGCGGGAGACCCAGTACTTC.

This CDR3 reads CASSTSGGARTDTQYF. For the CDR3, the DNA is TGTGCCAGCAGCACAAGCGGGGGGGCTCGGACAGATACGCAGTATTTT. The chain carries TRBV11-2 and TRBJ2-3, with TRBD2 matching 10 bases. CDR3 size: 16 residues. V trimming: 5 bases; J trimming: 3 bases; junction bases outside the gene matches: 8. The germline V gene encodes CDR1 SGHAT and CDR2 FQNNGV. The variable domain in full, with the rest retrieved from reference TRBV11-2 and TRBJ2-3, is EAGVAQSPRYKIIEKRQSVAFWCNPISGHATLYWYQQILGQGPKLLIQFQNNGVVDDSQLPKDRFSAERLKGVDSTLKIQPAKLEDSAVYLCASSTSGGARTDTQYFGPGTRLTVL.

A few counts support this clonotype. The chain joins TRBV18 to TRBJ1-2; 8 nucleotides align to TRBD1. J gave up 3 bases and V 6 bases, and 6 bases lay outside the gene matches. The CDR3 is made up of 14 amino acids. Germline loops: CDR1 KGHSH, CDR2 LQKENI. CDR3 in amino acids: CASSATGVDYGYTF. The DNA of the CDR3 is TGTGCCAGCTCTGCGACAGGGGTAGACTATGGCTACACCTTC.

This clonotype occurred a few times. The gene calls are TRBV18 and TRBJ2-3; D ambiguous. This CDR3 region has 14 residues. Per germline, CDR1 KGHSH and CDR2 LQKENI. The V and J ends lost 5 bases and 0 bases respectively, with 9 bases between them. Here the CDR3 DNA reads TGTGCCAGCTCATACAAGTCTAGCACAGATACGCAGTATTTT. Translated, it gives CASSYKSSTDTQYF.

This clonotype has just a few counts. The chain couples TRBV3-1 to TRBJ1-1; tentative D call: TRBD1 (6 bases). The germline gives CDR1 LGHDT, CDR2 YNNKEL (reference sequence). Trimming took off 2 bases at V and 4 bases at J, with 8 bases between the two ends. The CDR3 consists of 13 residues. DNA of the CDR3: TGTGCCAGCAGCCAATTCAGGGGCACTGAAGCTTTCTTT. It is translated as CASSQFRGTEAFF.

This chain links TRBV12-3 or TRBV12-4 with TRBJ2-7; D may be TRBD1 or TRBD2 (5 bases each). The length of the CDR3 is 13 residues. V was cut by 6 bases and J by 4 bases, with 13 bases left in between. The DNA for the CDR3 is TGTGCCAGCAGGAGGGACGGAACATACGAGCAGTACTTC. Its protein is CASRRDGTYEQYF.

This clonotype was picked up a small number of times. The DNA for the CDR3 is TGTGCCAGCAGCCGGGGACAGTACAATCAGCCCCAGCATTTT. Translating gives CASSRGQYNQPQHF. The chain recombines TRBV7-9 with TRBJ1-5; TRBD1 aligns across 7 bases. V lost 5 bases and J lost 3; bases outside the gene matches: 4. This CDR3 comprises 14 residues. Germline CDR1 and CDR2: SEHNR and FQNEAQ (reference sequence).

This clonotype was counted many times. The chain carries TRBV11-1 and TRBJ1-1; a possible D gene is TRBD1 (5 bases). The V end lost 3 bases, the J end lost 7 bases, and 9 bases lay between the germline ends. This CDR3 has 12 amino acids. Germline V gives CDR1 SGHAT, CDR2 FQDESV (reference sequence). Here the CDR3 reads CASSLVGGEAFF. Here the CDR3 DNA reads TGTGCCAGCAGCTTGGTGGGGGGTGAAGCTTTCTTT. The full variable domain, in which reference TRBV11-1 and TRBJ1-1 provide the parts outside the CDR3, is EAEVAQSPRYKITEKSQAVAFWCDPISGHATLYWYRQILGQGPELLVQFQDESVVDDSQLPKDRFSAERLKGVDSTLKIQPAELGDSAMYLCASSLVGGEAFFGQGTRLTVV.

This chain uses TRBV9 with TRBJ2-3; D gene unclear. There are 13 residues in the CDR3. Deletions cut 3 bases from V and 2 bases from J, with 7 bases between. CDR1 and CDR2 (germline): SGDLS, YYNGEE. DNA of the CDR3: TGTGCCAGCAGCGCGACTGTCACAGATACGCAGTATTTT. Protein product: CASSATVTDTQYF.

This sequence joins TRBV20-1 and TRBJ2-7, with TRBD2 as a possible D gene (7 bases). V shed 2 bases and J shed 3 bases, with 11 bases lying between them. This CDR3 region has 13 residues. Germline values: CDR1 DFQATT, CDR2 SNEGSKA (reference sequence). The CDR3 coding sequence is TGCAGTGCTAGACAGGGAGGGGGCTACGAGCAGTACTTC. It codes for CSARQGGGYEQYF.